The 18 T cell receptor beta chains listed next were all sequenced from one sample in a study of shared clonotypes between healthy human individuals. The method was immunoSEQ multiplex PCR; TCRdb's version includes in-frame clones alone and lacks a portion of them. This sample yields about 680,000 clones, of which more than 70% are seen a single time; 1.5% to 2% belongs to the top ten. The sequenced sample consisted of memory CD4+ T cells sorted from blood. Subset given: CD45RA-negative fraction. The receptors were gathered from a woman between 25 and 40 years old in good health.

J is TRBJ2-3 and V is TRBV7-3, with D possibly being TRBD1 (6 bases). The CDR3 covers 15 residues. Trimming stripped 6 bases from V and 2 bases from J, with 15 bases between. Per the germline V gene, CDR1 is SGHTA and CDR2 is FQGTGA. Here the CDR3 reads CASSEATGATDTQYF. CDR3 coding DNA: TGTGCCAGCAGTGAAGCGACAGGAGCCACAGATACGCAGTATTTT.

V and J are TRBV29-1 and TRBJ2-6; D ambiguous. Deletions cut 6 bases from V and 0 bases from J, with 9 bases between. The length of the CDR3 is 14 residues. Germline V lookup: CDR1 SQVTM, CDR2 ANQGSEA. The CDR3 spells CSVATNSGANVLTF. CDR3 DNA sequence: TGCAGCGTCGCCACGAACTCTGGGGCCAACGTCCTGACTTTC.

This clone appeared a single time. V gene TRBV7-8 combines with J gene TRBJ1-5, with a possible D match to TRBD1 (6 bases). V lost 6 bases, J lost 0 bases, and 12 bases lay in between. Germline loops: CDR1 SGHVS, CDR2 FQNEAQ. The CDR3 runs to 15 residues. CDR3: CASRGDNLSNQPQHF. The CDR3 DNA is TGTGCCAGCAGAGGGGACAACCTTAGCAATCAGCCCCAGCATTTT.

Comment on this clone: Germline and junction disagree at one end, which may indicate a read error. The rearrangement uses TRBV6-4 and TRBJ2-7, with D hard to call. Germline V gene sequence: CDR1 MRHNA, CDR2 SNTAGT. The CDR3 covers 13 residues. The CDR3 reads CASSDLVAEARHF. As DNA, the CDR3 is TGTGCCAGCAGTGACCTTGTGGCAGAAGCGCGCCACTTC.

The CDR3 sequence: CASSQGSGTGELFF. The CDR3, as DNA: TGTGCCAGCAGCCAAGGTTCCGGGACCGGGGAGCTGTTTTTT. This chain connects TRBV16 to TRBJ2-2; D not certain. V lost 2 bases, J lost 5 bases, and 9 bases lay in between. Per the germline V gene, CDR1 is KGHSY and CDR2 is FQNENV. There are 14 residues in the CDR3.

The chain is built from TRBV20-1 and TRBJ2-1; no clear D. V was shortened by 3 bases and J by 7 bases, with 4 bases between the two germline ends. The CDR3 is 10 residues long. The V gene's germline CDR1 is DFQATT and CDR2 SNEGSKA (reference sequence). The CDR3 loop is CSASANEQFF. CDR3 sequence (DNA): TGCAGTGCTAGCGCGAATGAGCAGTTCTTC.

The rearrangement joins TRBV6-5 to TRBJ1-5; TRBD1 agrees at 9 bases. The V segment lost 6 bases and the J segment 4 bases; nucleotides outside the gene matches: 4. Per the germline V gene, CDR1 is MNHEY and CDR2 is SVGAGI. The CDR3 consists of 14 residues. The CDR3 spells CASSRTGANQPQHF. The CDR3 DNA follows: TGTGCCAGCAGCCGGACAGGGGCAAATCAGCCCCAGCATTTT.

The genes are TRBV5-8 and TRBJ2-5, with D possibly TRBD1 on 6 matching bases. The CDR3 extends over 15 amino acids. V lost 0 bases and J lost 5, with 14 bases in between. From germline, CDR1 is SGHTS and CDR2 YDEGEE. The CDR3 loop reads CASSLEVGGSETQYF. CDR3 DNA sequence: TGTGCCAGCAGCTTGGAGGTTGGGGGCTCGGAGACCCAGTACTTC. The full variable domain, its missing parts supplied by reference TRBV5-8 and TRBJ2-5, is EAGVTQSPTHLIKTRGQQATLRCSPISGHTSVYWYQQALGLGLQFLLWYDEGEERNRGNFPPRFSGRQFPNYSSELNVNALELEDSALYLCASSLEVGGSETQYFGPGTRLLVL.

This rearrangement joins TRBV27 to TRBJ1-4; 9 bases are a match to TRBD1. The ends lost 6 bases at V and 7 bases at J; junction bases unmatched: 3. This CDR3 contains 13 residues. From germline, CDR1 is MNHEY and CDR2 SMNVEV (reference sequence). The CDR3 DNA reads TGTGCCAGCAGGGGACAGGGAATTGAAAAACTGTTTTTT. It codes for CASRGQGIEKLFF.

A remark on this clone: The sample has other DNA sequences that encode this CDR3 too. This rearrangement joins TRBV5-1 to TRBJ1-1; a weak D match, TRBD1 (6 bases). CDR1 and CDR2 (germline): SGHRS, YFSETQ. The V end was cut by 3 bases, the J end by 1 base, with 10 bases between. The CDR3 runs to 14 residues. CDR3 residues: CASSSDSSNTEAFF. The CDR3 DNA sequence: TGCGCCAGCAGCTCGGACAGTTCGAACACTGAAGCTTTCTTT.

The chain carries TRBV7-9 and TRBJ2-2; weak D call: TRBD1 (5 bases). CDR3 size: 15 residues. The V gene lost 5 bases and the J gene lost 0 bases, with 10 bases spanning the gap. Looked up from germline, CDR1 is SEHNR and CDR2 is FQNEAQ (reference sequence). CDR3 DNA sequence: TGTGCCAGCAGCCGACAGCGAACGAACACCGGGGAGCTGTTTTTT. It specifies CASSRQRTNTGELFF. Full variable domain (rest looked up from reference TRBV7-9 and TRBJ2-2): DTGVSQNPRHKITKRGQNVTFRCDPISEHNRLYWYRQTLGQGPEFLTYFQNEAQLEKSRLLSDRFSAERPKGSFSTLEIQRTEQGDSAMYLCASSRQRTNTGELFFGEGSRLTVL.

J is TRBJ1-1 and V is TRBV5-1, with D unresolved. Germline assignment: CDR1 SGHRS and CDR2 YFSETQ. With 0 bases removed from V and 2 bases from J, the gap between germline ends came to 11 bases. The CDR3 runs 15 residues. The CDR3 here is CASSLEGRRNTEAFF. The CDR3 bases are TGCGCCAGCAGCTTGGAAGGACGGAGAAACACTGAAGCTTTCTTT.

This clone came up a few times. This sample includes further DNA sequences coding for the same CDR3. V usage is TRBV6-5 and J usage is TRBJ1-1; TRBD1 matches at 8 bases. The CDR3 totals 14 residues. Germline lookup yields CDR1 MNHEY and CDR2 SVGAGI. The V gene end was trimmed by 5 bases and the J gene end by 1 base; junction bases not matched to a gene: 3. CDR3 in DNA: TGTGCCAGCAGTATCGACAGGGGGAACACTGAAGCTTTCTTT. Its protein product is CASSIDRGNTEAFF.

This chain links TRBV7-2 with TRBJ2-7, with 10 bases fitting TRBD2. CDR1 and CDR2 (germline): SGHTA, FQGNSA. This CDR3 has 14 residues. The ends lost 3 bases at V and 6 bases at J; junction bases unmatched: 5. DNA of the CDR3: TGTGCCAGCAGCTTTCTAGCGGGAGCTCTCGAGCAGTACTTC. This codes for CASSFLAGALEQYF.

The chain uses TRBV10-3 and TRBJ2-1; 11 bases line up with TRBD2. V trimming: 6 bases; J trimming: 6 bases; junction bases outside the gene matches: 7. CDR3 length: 15 residues. Germline values: CDR1 ENHRY, CDR2 SYGVKD. The CDR3 DNA follows: TGTGCCATCAGCGAGCTAGCGGGAGGAGGCAATGAGCAGTTCTTC. Translated, it gives CAISELAGGGNEQFF.

The chain joins TRBV27 to TRBJ2-1; 15 nucleotides line up with TRBD2. J was trimmed by 7 bases and V by 6 bases; bases with no gene match: 10. The germline V gene has CDR1 MNHEY and CDR2 SMNVEV (reference sequence). The CDR3 consists of 17 residues. CDR3 bases: TGTGCCAGCAGGATAGGCGGGACTAGCGGGAGGAGTAATGAGCAGTTCTTC. Protein sequence: CASRIGGTSGRSNEQFF.

This clone was detected only once. The V gene is TRBV5-1, the J gene TRBJ1-2; possibly TRBD1 for D (5 bases). The V gene lost 4 bases and the J gene lost 7 bases, with 20 bases spanning the gap. Germline CDR1 reads SGHRS; CDR2 reads YFSETQ. The CDR3 is made up of 15 amino acids. The CDR3 spells CASSGGFEGRRGYTF. CDR3 bases: TGCGCCAGCAGCGGGGGTTTCGAGGGGCGCCGTGGCTACACCTTC. Supplemented by reference TRBV5-1 and TRBJ1-2, the full variable domain reads KAGVTQTPRYLIKTRGQQVTLSCSPISGHRSVSWYQQTPGQGLQFLFEYFSETQRNKGNFPGRFSGRQFSNSRSEMNVSTLELGDSALYLCASSGGFEGRRGYTFGSGTRLTVV.

V is TRBV7-9 and J is TRBJ2-2, with D tentatively TRBD1 (6 bases). Germline V CDR1 and CDR2: SEHNR, FQNEAQ (reference sequence). Trimming left V 5 bases short and J 1 base short, with 14 bases between. This CDR3 spans 16 amino acids. The CDR3 protein is CASSPRWGQNTGELFF. As DNA, the CDR3 is TGTGCCAGCAGCCCCCGTTGGGGACAGAACACCGGGGAGCTGTTTTTT.